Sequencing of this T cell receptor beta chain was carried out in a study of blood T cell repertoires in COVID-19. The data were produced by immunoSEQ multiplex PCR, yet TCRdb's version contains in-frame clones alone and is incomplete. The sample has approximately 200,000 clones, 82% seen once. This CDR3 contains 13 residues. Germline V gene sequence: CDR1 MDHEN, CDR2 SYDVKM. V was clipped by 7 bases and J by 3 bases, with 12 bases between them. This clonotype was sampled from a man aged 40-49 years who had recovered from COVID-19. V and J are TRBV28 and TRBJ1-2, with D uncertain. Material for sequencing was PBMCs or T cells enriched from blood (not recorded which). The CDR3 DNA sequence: TGTGCCAGCATCCCAAGCGGCTACTATGGCTACACCTTC. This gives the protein CASIPSGYYGYTF.